The rows below give T cell receptor beta chains drawn from one sample of a study of blood T cell repertoires in COVID-19. The data were produced by immunoSEQ multiplex PCR, yet TCRdb's version contains in-frame clones alone and is incomplete. The sample holds about 49,000 clones, around 83% seen once. Sequenced: peripheral blood. The origin of the receptors is a man aged 45-65 years with acute or convalescent COVID-19. Each CDR3 is given with its conserved first and last residue. The order of the fields is CDR3 DNA, CDR3 protein, J gene, D gene, V gene, clone size. A D gene is named only where the DNA matches it firmly. The listing skips clone size in some rows; elsewhere it reads once, few, many or a size class.

TGTGCCAGCAGCTTAGTGATTGCGCCTAGCGGGCGTCGCTCCTACGAGCAGTACTTC,CASSLVIAPSGRRSYEQYF,TRBJ2-7,TRBD2,TRBV7-2,-
TGCGCCAGCAGCCAAGATGGCAGAAATCAGCCCCAGCATTTT,CASSQDGRNQPQHF,TRBJ1-5,-,TRBV4-3,-
TGTGCCAGCAGTTACTCTAGCAGCTTCTATGGCTACACCTTC,CASSYSSSFYGYTF,TRBJ1-2,-,TRBV6-5,-
TGTGCCAGTAGTAGGGACAGGGACAATGAGCAGTTCTTC,CASSRDRDNEQFF,TRBJ2-1,TRBD1,TRBV19,few
TGCGCCAGCAGCCGAGGACTAGCGGTATACAATGAGCAGTTCTTC,CASSRGLAVYNEQFF,TRBJ2-1,TRBD2,TRBV5-1,-
TGTGCCAGCAGTCGCCTTCTTACAAGATACAATGAGCAGTTCTTC,CASSRLLTRYNEQFF,TRBJ2-1,-,TRBV27,-
TGTGCCAGCAGTGGGCTTGGTTCTCTAAGAGGTGAAAAACTGTTTTTT,CASSGLGSLRGEKLFF,TRBJ1-4,-,TRBV6-1,once
TGTGCCAGCACCAGGACAGGGGATAGCAATCAGCCCCAGCATTTT,CASTRTGDSNQPQHF,TRBJ1-5,TRBD1,TRBV6-5,once
TGTGCCAGCAACGCACCGGGATCTGGAAACACCATATATTTT,CASNAPGSGNTIYF,TRBJ1-3,-,TRBV9,-
TGTGCCAGCAGTTACTGGGGACAGGGGAGGAACGAGCAGTACTTC,CASSYWGQGRNEQYF,TRBJ2-7,TRBD1,TRBV6-6,-
TGTGCCAGCAGTCGCGGGGGTCAACAAGAGACCCAGTACTTC,CASSRGGQQETQYF,TRBJ2-5,TRBD2,TRBV6-2/TRBV6-3,-
TGCAGTGCTAGTGGCTCCCGAGGTAGCGGGGGACCGCCCGAATTCACCTTC,CSASGSRGSGGPPEFTF,TRBJ1-2,-,TRBV20-1,-
TGTGCCACCAGACAGGCACAGAACACTGAAGCTTTCTTT,CATRQAQNTEAFF,TRBJ1-1,-,TRBV6-6,-
TGTGCCAGCAGCCCTCGGGTGGCGGGAGGCGAGCAGTACTTC,CASSPRVAGGEQYF,TRBJ2-7,TRBD2,TRBV3-1/TRBV3-2,-
TGCGCCAGCAGCTTGCCACGTCCTCCGACAGAGTACTATCAGCCCCAGCATTTT,CASSLPRPPTEYYQPQHF,TRBJ1-5,-,TRBV5-1,-
TGTGCCACCAGCAGAGCCTATTCAACAGACTATGGCTACACCTTC,CATSRAYSTDYGYTF,TRBJ1-2,-,TRBV15,-
TGTGCCAGCAGCCTTAATTCTGCTGGAAACACCATATATTTT,CASSLNSAGNTIYF,TRBJ1-3,-,TRBV11-3,-
TGTGCCAGCAGCCTAGCGGGAGACACCGGGGAGCTGTTTTTT,CASSLAGDTGELFF,TRBJ2-2,TRBD2,TRBV6-5,-
TGTGCCACCAGTGATTTAAGAGGGAACTATGGCTACACCTTC,CATSDLRGNYGYTF,TRBJ1-2,-,TRBV24-1,-
TGTGCCAGCAGCGTAGAAGGGACTAGCGGGAACGAGCAGTACTTC,CASSVEGTSGNEQYF,TRBJ2-7,TRBD2,TRBV9,few
TGTGCCAGCAGCCCAGGCCAGGGTTCTCTCCACTTT,CASSPGQGSLHF,TRBJ1-6,-,TRBV3-1/TRBV3-2,-
TGTGCCAGCAGTTTAAGTGTTTTCACCATCCCTTCAGGTCGTGGCTACACCTTC,CASSLSVFTIPSGRGYTF,TRBJ1-2,-,TRBV28,-
TGTGCCAGCAGCAACGGACTAGCGGGGGCTCAAGAGACCCAGTACTTC,CASSNGLAGAQETQYF,TRBJ2-5,TRBD2,TRBV11-2,-